These T cell receptor beta chains were read from a single sample in a study of shared clonotypes between healthy human individuals. The table came from immunoSEQ multiplex PCR; TCRdb's copy has only in-frame clones and leaves some out. The sample records around 2,000,000 clones, around 96% being singletons. The specimen was naive CD8+ T cells sorted from blood. All receptors derive from a man aged 18 to 30 in good health. The CDR3 runs from the conserved cysteine through the conserved F or W. The D gene is left open where the match is weak. Some rows have no size entry. The others give once, few or many, or a class for an expanded clone.

D gene	V gene	clone size	J gene	CDR3 DNA	CDR3 protein
-	TRBV11-2	-	TRBJ1-1	TGTGCCAGCAGCTCCATAGCTCGTGAAGCTTTCTTT	CASSSIAREAFF
-	TRBV10-3	-	TRBJ2-4	TGTGCCACGGCGGACTTTTTAGCGAAAAACATTCAGTACTTC	CATADFLAKNIQYF
TRBD2	TRBV7-3	-	TRBJ2-3	TGTGCCAGCAGCTTAGCGGGGGGTGGTACGCAGTATTTT	CASSLAGGGTQYF
TRBD1	TRBV7-9	-	TRBJ1-1	TGTGCCAGCAGCTTCAGGGGGCACACTGAAGCTTTCTTT	CASSFRGHTEAFF
TRBD1	TRBV28	-	TRBJ1-2	TGTGCCAGCAGTTTATCCCAGGGGACAGGGGTTGTCGACTATGGCTACACCTTC	CASSLSQGTGVVDYGYTF
-	TRBV30	-	TRBJ1-3	TGTGCCTGGAGGCGGAGGAGTACCGGAAACACCATATATTTT	CAWRRRSTGNTIYF
TRBD2	TRBV9	-	TRBJ2-5	TGTGCCAGCAGCGTCCTAGCGGGGTCAGGGGGGACCCAGTACTTC	CASSVLAGSGGTQYF
-	TRBV5-3	-	TRBJ1-4	TGTGCCAGAAGCTTGAGGCAGGGAAATGAAAAACTGTTTTTT	CARSLRQGNEKLFF
-	TRBV30	-	TRBJ2-1	TGTGCCTGGAGCGCGACTAGTAACTCGCTCGATGAGCAGTTCTTC	CAWSATSNSLDEQFF
TRBD2	TRBV5-1	-	TRBJ2-7	TGCGCCAGCAGCGGTGGGACTAGCGGATCCTACGAGCAGTACTTC	CASSGGTSGSYEQYF
-	TRBV5-1	-	TRBJ2-5	TGCGCCAGCAGTCAAGGGAACCAAGAGACCCAGTACTTC	CASSQGNQETQYF
-	TRBV7-9	-	TRBJ2-3	TGTGCCAGCAGCCCGGGAGATACTAGCACAGATACGCAGTATTTT	CASSPGDTSTDTQYF
-	TRBV28	once	TRBJ1-2	TGTGCCAGCAGTTCATCCCTAGAACCGACTAACTATGGCTACACCTTC	CASSSSLEPTNYGYTF
-	TRBV10-3	-	TRBJ2-3	TGTGCCATCAGTGAGTCAGGGACTGCAGATACGCAGTATTTT	CAISESGTADTQYF
-	TRBV6-5	-	TRBJ1-1	TGTGCCAGCAGTTGGCAGGGGTACACTGAAGCTTTCTTT	CASSWQGYTEAFF
-	TRBV9	-	TRBJ2-5	TGTGCCAGCAGCGTAGACCAAGAGACCCAGTACTTC	CASSVDQETQYF
TRBD1	TRBV30	-	TRBJ2-7	TGTGCCTGGAGCCCCGGGACAGCCTACGAGCAGTACTTC	CAWSPGTAYEQYF
TRBD1	TRBV5-5	-	TRBJ2-7	TGTGCCAGCAGCACCTGGACAGGGATCGCCTACGAGCAGTACTTC	CASSTWTGIAYEQYF
TRBD1	TRBV7-9	-	TRBJ2-3	TGTGCTGGGGACAGAGATTACACAGATACGCAGTATTTT	CAGDRDYTDTQYF
-	TRBV13	-	TRBJ2-7	TGTGCCAGCACCTTCGGTAGGGGATACGAGCAGTACTTC	CASTFGRGYEQYF
TRBD2	TRBV7-2	once	TRBJ2-1	TGTGCCAGCAGCCCAGGGACTAGCGGCAATGAGCAGTTCTTC	CASSPGTSGNEQFF
-	TRBV2	-	TRBJ1-3	TGTGCCAGCAGTGATTCGAACTCTGGAAACACCATATATTTT	CASSDSNSGNTIYF
-	TRBV9	few	TRBJ2-3	TGTGCCAGCAGCGTAGTAGCCGCGCCCACAGTCACAGATACGCAGTATTTT	CASSVVAAPTVTDTQYF
-	TRBV6-5	once	TRBJ2-2	TGTGCCAGCAGTTACTCCGACACGAACACCGGGGAGCTGTTTTTT	CASSYSDTNTGELFF
TRBD1	TRBV19	once	TRBJ1-4	TGTGCCAGTAGTACCAAAGGACAGGGGCCAACTAATGAAAAACTGTTTTTT	CASSTKGQGPTNEKLFF
-	TRBV9	-	TRBJ1-2	TGTGCCAGCGGGAGCGACTATGGCTACACCTTC	CASGSDYGYTF
-	TRBV9	-	TRBJ1-1	TGTGCCAGCAGCTCGAATCTGGACGGAATCAGATATAACACTGAAGCTTTCTTT	CASSSNLDGIRYNTEAFF
TRBD1	TRBV25-1	once	TRBJ2-5	TGTGCCAGCAGTGCTCGACAGGGAAGGTCAATACAAGAGACCCAGTACTTC	CASSARQGRSIQETQYF
-	TRBV7-8	few	TRBJ1-2	TGTGCCAGCAGTACACAGGGTGGCTATGGCTACACCTTC	CASSTQGGYGYTF
TRBD2	TRBV19	once	TRBJ2-1	TGTGCCAGTAGTATTAGCGGGTACAATGAGCAGTTCTTC	CASSISGYNEQFF
-	TRBV29-1	-	TRBJ2-1	TGCAGCGTTGACGGGTTGTCGTTCTTC	CSVDGLSFF
-	TRBV5-1	-	TRBJ2-3	TGCGCCAGCAGCTGGGACTCGGAAGATACGCAGTATTTT	CASSWDSEDTQYF
-	TRBV30	-	TRBJ1-1	TGTGCCTGGAGTGTAACAACGAACACTGAAGCTTTCTTT	CAWSVTTNTEAFF
TRBD1	TRBV28	-	TRBJ1-6	TGTGCCAGCAGTCACAGGGGCAATTCACCCCTCCACTTT	CASSHRGNSPLHF
-	TRBV29-1	-	TRBJ2-7	TGCAGCGTTGTGGGAGGCCTTTCCTACGAGCAGTACTTC	CSVVGGLSYEQYF
-	TRBV7-9	once	TRBJ1-3	TGTGCCAGCAGCTTAGCGTCCGACAGGATTTCTGGAAACACCATATATTTT	CASSLASDRISGNTIYF
TRBD2	TRBV13	once	TRBJ2-7	TGTGCCAGCAGCCCAAGACTAGCGGGACCCGTCTACGAGCAGTACTTC	CASSPRLAGPVYEQYF
-	TRBV27	once	TRBJ2-1	TGTGCCAGCAGTTTCCAGGAAGGAGACAATGAGCAGTTCTTC	CASSFQEGDNEQFF
TRBD2	TRBV10-3	-	TRBJ2-7	TGTGCCATCAAAGGGACTAGCGGGACCTACGAGCAGTACTTC	CAIKGTSGTYEQYF
TRBD1	TRBV28	-	TRBJ2-7	TGTGCCAGCAGTCAGCCATGGGACAGGGACTACGAGCAGTACTTC	CASSQPWDRDYEQYF
-	TRBV4-3	once	TRBJ2-1	TGCGCCCGACCTTCTTTTAACGGGAGAAGCTACAATGAGCAGTTCTTC	CARPSFNGRSYNEQFF
-	TRBV6-5	-	TRBJ2-7	TGTGCCAGCAGTTACTCCGAGGGAGCCGAGCAGTACTTC	CASSYSEGAEQYF
-	TRBV11-1	-	TRBJ2-5	TGTGCCAGCAGCTTACTCGCAGGCCTTCAAGAGACCCAGTACTTC	CASSLLAGLQETQYF
TRBD1	TRBV27	-	TRBJ1-2	TGTGCCAGCAGTTTGACAGGGATAACTAACTATGGCTACACCTTC	CASSLTGITNYGYTF
TRBD2	TRBV7-8	-	TRBJ2-5	TGTGCCAGCAGCTTAGCCCTAGCGGGGGTTCAAGAGACCCAGTACTTC	CASSLALAGVQETQYF
-	TRBV27	-	TRBJ2-4	TGTGCCAGCAGTTTAGGGACTCCCCAAAACATTCAGTACTTC	CASSLGTPQNIQYF
TRBD1	TRBV6-5	-	TRBJ1-4	TGTGCCAGCAGTCGAGGGACAGGAATTAATGAAAAACTGTTTTTT	CASSRGTGINEKLFF
TRBD1	TRBV15	-	TRBJ1-2	TGTGCCACCAGCAGAGCGGAGGGGGCGCTGGGCTACACCTTC	CATSRAEGALGYTF